These 24 T cell receptor beta chains originate from one sample sequenced in a study of blood T cell repertoires in COVID-19. The data were produced by immunoSEQ multiplex PCR, yet TCRdb's version contains in-frame clones alone and is incomplete. The sample has about 140,000 clones, roughly 84% seen once. Sequencing used peripheral blood. These receptors all stem from a man aged 30 to 39 with COVID-19, enrolled during active disease.

A remark on this clone: Relative to the germline gene, one junction end is altered; a read error may explain this. V usage is TRBV28 and J usage is TRBJ2-7; possibly TRBD2 for D (6 bases). This CDR3 spans 12 amino acids. Germline V CDR1 and CDR2: MDHEN, SYDVKM. The CDR3 here is CASSFGIAGNEF. The CDR3 nucleotides read TGTGCCAGCAGTTTTGGGATTGCGGGAAATGAATTC. Full variable domain (remainder filled in from reference TRBV28 and TRBJ2-7): DVKVTQSSRYLVKRTGEKVFLECVQDMDHENMFWYRQDPGLGLRLIYFSYDVKMKEKGDIPEGYSVSREKKERFSLILESASTNQTSMYLCASSFGIAGNEFGPGTRLTVT.

This clone showed up just once. The chain links TRBV19 to TRBJ2-2; a possible D gene is TRBD1 (5 bases). V lost 3 bases to trimming and J lost 5 bases, with 10 bases between them. The CDR3 length is 14 residues. CDR1 is LNHDA and CDR2 is SQIVND in the germline V gene (reference sequence). CDR3 protein: CASSIGHLTGELFF. CDR3 in DNA: TGTGCCAGTAGTATCGGACACTTAACCGGGGAGCTGTTTTTT.

The chain has TRBV7-2 and TRBJ1-5; D call uncertain. Germline CDR1 and CDR2: SGHTA and FQGNSA. This CDR3 has 12 amino acids. Trimming removed 8 bases from V and 6 bases from J, with 11 bases in between. CDR3 in amino acids: CASGWSGQPQHF. The CDR3 DNA reads TGTGCCAGCGGTTGGAGCGGTCAGCCCCAGCATTTT.

V gene TRBV21-1 combines with J gene TRBJ1-5; the D call TRBD1 from the table was never checked on the DNA. TRBV21-1 is recorded as a pseudogene. CDR3 length: 16 residues. This chain's CDR3 is CASSKKDRDTNQPQHF. The CDR3 DNA reads TGTGCCAGCAGCAAAAAGGACCGGGACACCAATCAGCCCCAGCATTTT.

The chain combines TRBV24-1 with TRBJ2-1; 8 bases line up with TRBD1. The CDR3 spans 16 residues. With 4 bases clipped from V and 2 bases from J, the junction kept 6 bases outside the gene matches. Germline V gives CDR1 KGHDR, CDR2 SFDVKD. CDR3 nucleotide sequence: TGTGCCACCAGTGACTCGGGACAGGACGCCTACAATGAGCAGTTCTTC. Protein sequence: CATSDSGQDAYNEQFF.

The rearrangement joins TRBV11-2 to TRBJ2-3, with unresolved D. CDR1 and CDR2 from the germline V gene are SGHAT and FQNNGV. V dropped 5 bases and J dropped 0 bases, with 15 bases sitting between them. This CDR3 contains 16 residues. The CDR3 sequence: CASSPDMPTSTDTQYF. The CDR3 DNA reads TGTGCCAGCAGCCCAGACATGCCAACTAGCACAGATACGCAGTATTTT.

The J gene is TRBJ1-1, the V gene TRBV18, with D uncertain. CDR3 length equals 14 residues. Trimming removed 3 bases at V and 3 bases at J, with 11 bases between. Germline V gives CDR1 KGHSH, CDR2 LQKENI. CDR3 DNA sequence: TGTGCCAGCTCACCCGCGACCGGAGACACTGAAGCTTTCTTT. Residues: CASSPATGDTEAFF.

The gene calls are TRBV4-1 and TRBJ2-1; 11 nucleotides agree with TRBD2. Germline-derived CDR1 and CDR2 are MGHRA and YSYEKL. This CDR3 region has 17 residues. With 3 bases clipped from V and 9 bases from J, the junction kept 13 bases outside the gene matches. Here the CDR3 DNA reads TGCGCCAGCAGCCAGACCCTCCCACTAGCGGGAGATGGTGAGCAGTTCTTC. Amino acids: CASSQTLPLAGDGEQFF.

The chain employs TRBV19 and TRBJ2-1, with 12 bases aligning to TRBD2. The CDR3 loop spans 16 amino acids. V lost 5 bases to trimming and J lost 3 bases; unmatched junction nucleotides: 5. Per germline, CDR1 LNHDA and CDR2 SQIVND (reference sequence). The CDR3 DNA reads as TGTGCCAGTAGTCGTGCTAGCGGGAGGGTCTACAATGAGCAGTTCTTC. Amino acid sequence: CASSRASGRVYNEQFF. Full variable domain (remainder filled in from reference TRBV19 and TRBJ2-1): DGGITQSPKYLFRKEGQNVTLSCEQNLNHDAMYWYRQDPGQGLRLIYYSQIVNDFQKGDIAEGYSVSREKKESFPLTVTSAQKNPTAFYLCASSRASGRVYNEQFFGPGTRLTVL.

This chain joins TRBV9 and TRBJ2-3; D unresolved. Germline-derived CDR1 and CDR2 are SGDLS and YYNGEE. V lost 0 bases, J lost 4 bases, and 6 bases lay in between. There are 13 residues in the CDR3. CDR3 DNA sequence: TGTGCCAGCAGCGTAGCTTTATCAGATACGCAGTATTTT. It is translated as CASSVALSDTQYF.

CDR3 sequence (DNA): TGTGCCAGTAGTATCGGGAGGGCCTCGGCCAGGAGAAATGAAAAACTGTTTTTT. This encodes CASSIGRASARRNEKLFF. The rearrangement uses TRBV19 and TRBJ1-4; D not resolved. V lost 3 bases to trimming and J lost 5 bases, with 22 bases between them. In germline, CDR1 is LNHDA, CDR2 SQIVND (reference sequence). The length of the CDR3 is 18 residues.

This chain joins TRBV6-1 and TRBJ2-7; TRBD2 agrees at 8 bases. J lost 5 bases, V lost 3 bases, and 15 bases had no gene match. There are 17 residues in the CDR3. Germline loops: CDR1 MNHNS, CDR2 SASEGT. The CDR3 protein is CASSDQSGRVSGDEQYF. In DNA form, the CDR3 reads TGTGCCAGCAGTGACCAGAGCGGGAGAGTCAGTGGGGACGAGCAGTACTTC.

This clone was counted only a few times. The chain is built from TRBV6-2 or TRBV6-3 and TRBJ1-1, with no clear D. V lost 6 bases, J lost 0 bases, and 8 bases lay in between. The CDR3 contains 13 residues. CDR1 and CDR2 (germline): MNHEY, SVGEGT. CDR3 residues: CASSPTVNTEAFF. CDR3 bases: TGTGCCAGCAGCCCTACGGTGAACACTGAAGCTTTCTTT.

The chain combines TRBV14 with TRBJ2-7, with D maybe TRBD2 (5 bases). Germline CDR1 is SGHDN and CDR2 is FVKESK. The V gene lost 3 bases and the J gene lost 6 bases, with 12 bases spanning the gap. This CDR3 is built from 13 residues. CDR3 nucleotides: TGTGCCAGCAGCCACGGACTCCGAGGCGAGCAGTACTTC. Its protein product is CASSHGLRGEQYF.

V usage is TRBV28 and J usage is TRBJ1-2; D gene uncertain. The V end lost 5 bases, the J end lost 7 bases, and 8 bases lay between the germline ends. This CDR3 comprises 11 residues. The germline CDR1 and CDR2 sequences are MDHEN and SYDVKM. CDR3 sequence reads: CASSTRFGYTF. Written as DNA, the CDR3 is TGTGCCAGCAGTACCCGGTTTGGCTACACCTTC.

J is TRBJ2-7 and V is TRBV28; perhaps TRBD1 as D (6 bases). V lost 5 bases, J lost 1 base, and 15 bases lay in between. Germline CDR1 and CDR2: MDHEN and SYDVKM. This CDR3 comprises 15 residues. CDR3 DNA: TGTGCCAGCAGTGACCCCGGGACAACTTCCTACGAGCAGTACTTC. Residues: CASSDPGTTSYEQYF.

The genes are TRBV6-5 and TRBJ1-1, with TRBD1 identical over 7 bases. Looked up from germline, CDR1 is MNHEY and CDR2 is SVGAGI. J lost 8 bases, V lost 0 bases, and 3 bases had no gene match. The CDR3 length is 13 residues. Here the CDR3 reads CASSYSPGGEAFF. DNA of the CDR3: TGTGCCAGCAGTTACTCCCCAGGGGGAGAAGCTTTCTTT.

The chain recombines TRBV4-1 with TRBJ1-5, with D perhaps TRBD1 (5 bases). The V end lost 1 base, the J end lost 4 bases, and 14 bases lay between the germline ends. Germline V gene sequence: CDR1 MGHRA, CDR2 YSYEKL. This CDR3 spans 16 amino acids. This chain's CDR3 is CASSQVGRAINQPQHF. The CDR3 coding sequence is TGCGCCAGCAGCCAAGTGGGCAGGGCAATTAATCAGCCCCAGCATTTT.

The chain has TRBV9 and TRBJ2-5, with 9 bases fitting TRBD2. The CDR3 covers 15 residues. The V gene's germline CDR1 is SGDLS and CDR2 YYNGEE. Trimming cost V 1 base and J 5 bases; bases outside gene matches: 6. CDR3 nucleotide sequence: TGTGCCAGCAGCGTATCCGGCGGGAGGGCGGAGACCCAGTACTTC. Translating gives CASSVSGGRAETQYF. Filled out from reference TRBV9 and TRBJ2-5, the complete variable domain reads DSGVTQTPKHLITATGQRVTLRCSPRSGDLSVYWYQQSLDQGLQFLIQYYNGEERAKGNILERFSAQQFPDLHSELNLSSLELGDSALYFCASSVSGGRAETQYFGPGTRLLVL.

The genes are TRBV27 and TRBJ2-3, with 8 bases aligning to TRBD2. J was trimmed by 11 bases and V by 2 bases; bases with no gene match: 0. This CDR3 spans 11 amino acids. Germline-derived CDR1 and CDR2 are MNHEY and SMNVEV (reference sequence). Here the CDR3 DNA reads TGTGCCAGCAGTTTAGGGACTAGGCAGTATTTT. Amino acid sequence: CASSLGTRQYF.

The chain joins TRBV7-6 to TRBJ2-3; D not resolved. The CDR3 loop spans 16 amino acids. With 4 bases removed from V and 0 bases from J, the gap between germline ends came to 14 bases. Germline CDR1 reads SGHVS; CDR2 reads FNYEAQ. The DNA for the CDR3 is TGTGCCAGCAGCTCCCTGATCCGGTCTAGCACAGATACGCAGTATTTT. This encodes CASSSLIRSSTDTQYF.

V usage is TRBV5-1 and J usage is TRBJ2-1; TRBD1 might be the D (6 bases). There are 16 residues in the CDR3. The V gene lost 0 bases and the J gene lost 10 bases, with 20 bases spanning the gap. The germline V gene has CDR1 SGHRS and CDR2 YFSETQ. DNA of the CDR3: TGCGCCAGCAGCTTGGATGCAGGGGCGATTTCGGGGGAGCAGTTCTTC. This translates into CASSLDAGAISGEQFF.

This clone is a singleton in its sample. The V gene is TRBV19, the J gene TRBJ2-5, with TRBD2 matching over 9 bases. Germline V CDR1 and CDR2: LNHDA, SQIVND (reference sequence). This CDR3 is built from 14 residues. V trimming: 7 bases; J trimming: 2 bases; junction bases outside the gene matches: 5. The CDR3: CASKREVTQETQYF. CDR3 nucleotide sequence: TGTGCCAGTAAGCGGGAGGTCACACAAGAGACCCAGTACTTC. Complete variable domain (other parts from reference TRBV19 and TRBJ2-5): DGGITQSPKYLFRKEGQNVTLSCEQNLNHDAMYWYRQDPGQGLRLIYYSQIVNDFQKGDIAEGYSVSREKKESFPLTVTSAQKNPTAFYLCASKREVTQETQYFGPGTRLLVL.

The rearrangement links TRBV30 to TRBJ1-2, with 10 positions matching TRBD1. The CDR3 extends over 14 amino acids. V shed 1 base, J shed 8 bases, and the junction held 7 bases outside the gene matches. Germline V lookup: CDR1 GTSNPN, CDR2 SVGIG (reference sequence). The DNA of the CDR3 is TGTGCCTGGAGTGCGGACAGGGGGTTGGGGGGCTACACCTTC. This gives the protein CAWSADRGLGGYTF.